A selection of T cell receptor beta chains follows, all from one sample in a study of human T cells and chemical hapten exposure. In TCRdb, the RACE reads were re-called with MiXCR into one record per CDR3 protein. The sample holds approximately 84,000 distinct CDR3 sequences, around a tenth seen once. The sequencing here drew on whole blood, taken in connection with sensitization to the hapten diphenylcyclopropenone (DPC). These receptors came from a man younger than 35 with alopecia areata. Some clones in this sample may be carry-over from other donors' samples. CDR3s leave out the opening cysteine and the closing phenylalanine or tryptophan. Fields, in order: J gene, V gene, CDR3 protein.

j_gene: TRBJ1-2; v_gene: TRBV9; CDR3aa: ASSGDRVYYT
j_gene: TRBJ2-1; v_gene: TRBV12-3/TRBV12-4; CDR3aa: ASSPFHEQF
j_gene: TRBJ2-7; v_gene: TRBV6-1; CDR3aa: ASSEAQGSSYEQY
j_gene: TRBJ2-2; v_gene: TRBV7-6; CDR3aa: ASSLMEGTGELF
j_gene: TRBJ2-1; v_gene: TRBV16; CDR3aa: ASSQEGPPGRF
j_gene: TRBJ2-5; v_gene: TRBV12-2; CDR3aa: ASRLVGGGETSETQY
j_gene: TRBJ1-1; v_gene: TRBV4-3; CDR3aa: ASSWDTGTGAEAF
j_gene: TRBJ2-3; v_gene: TRBV3-1; CDR3aa: ASSQRFLTTDTQY
j_gene: TRBJ2-6; v_gene: TRBV14; CDR3aa: ASSPSGANVLT
j_gene: TRBJ2-2; v_gene: TRBV4-1; CDR3aa: ASSLVGRIANTGELF
j_gene: TRBJ1-3; v_gene: TRBV20-1; CDR3aa: SARLPGSGNTIY
j_gene: TRBJ2-5; v_gene: TRBV12-3/TRBV12-4; CDR3aa: ASSPGGGQGETQY
j_gene: TRBJ2-2; v_gene: TRBV6-5; CDR3aa: ASSYSRGTGELF
j_gene: TRBJ2-1; v_gene: TRBV6-1; CDR3aa: ASSEGSSSGGYNEQF
j_gene: TRBJ2-1; v_gene: TRBV27; CDR3aa: ASSLYGVGEQF
j_gene: TRBJ2-7; v_gene: TRBV6-2/TRBV6-3; CDR3aa: ASTLNRFREQY
j_gene: TRBJ1-4; v_gene: TRBV25-1; CDR3aa: ASSEADRGIGEKLF
j_gene: TRBJ2-5; v_gene: TRBV20-1; CDR3aa: SARSPGRMTQETQY
j_gene: TRBJ2-2; v_gene: TRBV11-2; CDR3aa: ASSLIAGEYTGELF
j_gene: TRBJ1-2; v_gene: TRBV12-3/TRBV12-4; CDR3aa: ASSLRTSYGYT
j_gene: TRBJ2-7; v_gene: TRBV4-3; CDR3aa: ASSQDMTVEQY
j_gene: TRBJ2-7; v_gene: TRBV7-6; CDR3aa: ASSVMTDYEQY
j_gene: TRBJ1-2; v_gene: TRBV28; CDR3aa: ASSRTGESNYGYT
j_gene: TRBJ1-1; v_gene: TRBV3-1; CDR3aa: ASSSSVGGTEAF
j_gene: TRBJ2-3; v_gene: TRBV28; CDR3aa: ASIPGTGTDTQY
j_gene: TRBJ1-2; v_gene: TRBV7-2; CDR3aa: ASSREGNYGYT
j_gene: TRBJ1-2; v_gene: TRBV6-2/TRBV6-3; CDR3aa: ASRRRVGDGYT
j_gene: TRBJ1-1; v_gene: TRBV28; CDR3aa: ASSPGVATEAF